The rows below give T cell receptor beta chains drawn from one sample of a study of human T cells and chemical hapten exposure. TCRdb redid the calling of the RACE reads with MiXCR, one entry per CDR3 protein. The sample includes more than 300,000 distinct CDR3 sequences, about 5% of them seen just once. Sequenced here: whole blood, sampled in connection with sensitization to the hapten diphenylcyclopropenone (DPC). The source of these receptors is a woman aged 18 to 35 with alopecia areata. Some clones in this sample may be carry-over from other donors' samples. The CDR3 runs from the conserved cysteine through the conserved F or W. The order of the fields is V gene, CDR3 length, J gene, clone size, D gene, CDR3 protein, CDR3 DNA. The D gene is left open where the match is weak. The listing skips clone size in some rows; elsewhere it reads once, few, many or a size class.

>TRBV10-3|13|TRBJ1-1|few|NA
CAISPQPNTEAFF
TGTGCCATCAGCCCGCAACCTAACACTGAAGCTTTCTTT
>TRBV2|13|TRBJ1-4|many|NA
CASAEEANEKLFF
TGTGCCAGCGCGGAGGAGGCTAATGAAAAACTGTTTTTT
>TRBV5-1|17|TRBJ1-5|many|NA
CASSFNRDRGWNQPQHF
TGCGCCAGCAGCTTTAACAGGGATAGAGGCTGGAATCAGCCCCAGCATTTT
>TRBV7-2|17|TRBJ1-6|many|NA
CASSLRGFASYNSPLHF
TGTGCCAGCAGCTTAAGGGGATTCGCCTCCTATAATTCACCCCTCCACTTT
>TRBV20-1|15|TRBJ2-3|NA|NA
CSASNPGNLRDTQYF
TGCAGTGCTAGTAATCCAGGGAACTTGAGGGATACGCAGTATTTT
>TRBV6-5|12|TRBJ1-2|few|NA
CASTQGSGGYTF
TGTGCCAGCACCCAGGGGTCCGGTGGCTACACCTTC
>TRBV7-6|13|TRBJ2-1|many|NA
CASSLSGVGEQFF
TGTGCCAGCAGCTTATCGGGGGTCGGTGAGCAGTTCTTC
>TRBV7-2|14|TRBJ1-3|many|NA
CASSSGLNGNTIYF
TGTGCCAGCAGCTCTGGGTTAAATGGAAACACCATATATTTT
>TRBV27|15|TRBJ2-1|few|TRBD2
CASSFPGAGYNEQFF
TGTGCCAGCAGTTTTCCAGGAGCGGGATACAATGAGCAGTTCTTC
>TRBV12-3/TRBV12-4|14|TRBJ1-1|NA|NA
CASSLIMGDTEAFF
TGTGCCAGCAGTTTAATTATGGGGGACACTGAAGCTTTCTTT
>TRBV2|16|TRBJ2-3|few|TRBD2
CASSGPAGWGTDTQYF
TGTGCCAGCAGTGGACCAGCGGGGTGGGGCACAGATACGCAGTATTTT
>TRBV12-3/TRBV12-4|13|TRBJ1-5|many|NA
CASSNRADQPQHF
TGTGCCAGCAGCAACCGTGCCGATCAGCCCCAGCATTTT
>TRBV6-5|15|TRBJ2-3|NA|TRBD2
CASSYEGGGADTQYF
TGTGCCAGCAGTTACGAGGGCGGGGGGGCCGATACGCAGTATTTT
>TRBV20-1|14|TRBJ1-1|many|NA
CSVLPNRDSTEAFF
TGCAGTGTCCTACCTAACCGGGACTCCACTGAAGCTTTCTTT
>TRBV7-9|17|TRBJ1-3|NA|TRBD1
CASSWPGTGASGNTIYF
TGTGCCAGCAGCTGGCCCGGGACAGGGGCTTCTGGAAACACCATATATTTT
>TRBV6-5|13|TRBJ1-4|NA|NA
CASSYSGREKLFF
TGTGCCAGCAGTTACTCGGGCCGTGAAAAACTGTTTTTT
>TRBV12-3/TRBV12-4|16|TRBJ2-3|few|NA
CASSPREGRDTDTQYF
TGTGCCAGCAGTCCCCGAGAGGGGCGGGACACAGATACGCAGTATTTT
>TRBV6-5|15|TRBJ1-1|few|NA
CASSYGAGVDTEAFF
TGTGCCAGCAGTTACGGGGCAGGGGTTGACACTGAAGCTTTCTTT
>TRBV7-2|15|TRBJ1-5|NA|TRBD1
CASSLSQGGNQPQHF
TGTGCCAGCAGCTTATCACAGGGGGGCAATCAGCCCCAGCATTTT
>TRBV4-3|13|TRBJ2-1|NA|NA
CASSRGFPNEQFF
TGCGCCAGCAGCCGAGGGTTCCCCAATGAGCAGTTCTTC
>TRBV5-6|16|TRBJ2-1|many|NA
CASSLVSLVLDNEQFF
TGTGCCAGCAGCTTGGTTAGCTTGGTACTGGACAATGAGCAGTTCTTC
>TRBV27|16|TRBJ1-5|few|TRBD1
CASSLTGGSSNQPQHF
TGTGCCAGCAGCCTGACAGGGGGATCGAGCAATCAGCCCCAGCATTTT
>TRBV11-2|15|TRBJ1-3|NA|NA
CASSWGAGPGNTIYF
TGTGCCAGCAGCTGGGGCGCGGGCCCTGGAAACACCATATATTTT
>TRBV2|14|TRBJ2-3|NA|NA
CASSEDRSTDTQYF
TGTGCCAGCAGTGAGGATCGGAGCACAGATACGCAGTATTTT
>TRBV27|14|TRBJ1-5|many|TRBD1
CASSWDRGHQPQHF
TGTGCCAGCAGTTGGGACAGGGGGCATCAGCCCCAGCATTTT
>TRBV12-3/TRBV12-4|16|TRBJ2-3|many|NA
CASSLSLRQGTDTQYF
TGTGCCAGCAGTCTATCCCTGAGACAGGGCACAGATACGCAGTATTTT
>TRBV2|13|TRBJ1-2|NA|NA
CASSLDPPGGYTF
TGTGCCAGCAGTTTGGACCCCCCTGGGGGCTACACCTTC
>TRBV6-2/TRBV6-3|15|TRBJ2-3|many|TRBD2
CASSGTSGVADTQYF
TGTGCCAGCAGTGGGACTAGCGGGGTCGCAGATACGCAGTATTTT
>TRBV24-1|16|TRBJ1-1|many|NA
CATSDLRTVAIFEAFF
TGTGCCACCAGTGATTTGCGGACAGTGGCCATCTTTGAAGCTTTCTTT
>TRBV28|16|TRBJ1-5|many|TRBD1
CASSHDRGERNQPQHF
TGTGCCAGCAGTCATGACAGGGGAGAACGCAATCAGCCCCAGCATTTT
>TRBV4-3|14|TRBJ2-7|NA|NA
CASSQDRGVYEQYF
TGCGCCAGCAGCCAAGATCGAGGAGTCTACGAGCAGTACTTC
>TRBV14|16|TRBJ2-1|few|NA
CASSQDSTAWGNEQFF
TGTGCCAGCAGCCAAGATTCTACGGCTTGGGGAAATGAGCAGTTCTTC
>TRBV5-6|13|TRBJ2-5|few|NA
CASSLVSQETQYF
TGTGCCAGCAGCTTGGTGAGCCAAGAGACCCAGTACTTC
>TRBV12-3/TRBV12-4|14|TRBJ1-2|few|TRBD1
CASSAGTDLYGYTF
TGTGCCAGCAGTGCCGGGACAGACCTCTATGGCTACACCTTC
>TRBV10-3|13|TRBJ2-7|many|NA
CAISEVTRREQYF
TGTGCCATCAGTGAAGTAACTAGACGGGAGCAGTACTTC
>TRBV15|15|TRBJ1-6|once|NA
CATSRDRPPNSPLHF
TGTGCCACCAGCAGAGACCGACCCCCGAATTCACCCCTCCACTTT
>TRBV27|16|TRBJ2-3|NA|TRBD2
CASSLLTSGGADTQYF
TGTGCCAGCAGTTTACTGACTAGCGGGGGGGCAGATACGCAGTATTTT
>TRBV29-1|13|TRBJ1-1|many|NA
CSVELVGDTEAFF
TGCAGCGTTGAGTTAGTCGGGGATACTGAAGCTTTCTTT
>TRBV4-2|16|TRBJ1-4|many|NA
CASSQVEQGANEKLFF
TGTGCCAGCAGCCAAGTAGAACAGGGAGCTAATGAAAAACTGTTTTTT
>TRBV3-1|16|TRBJ1-2|few|NA
CASSQRWQGSNYGYTF
TGTGCCAGCAGCCAAAGATGGCAGGGATCTAACTATGGCTACACCTTC
>TRBV3-1|12|TRBJ2-3|many|NA
CASTLGTDTQYF
TGTGCCAGCACCCTTGGCACAGATACGCAGTATTTT
>TRBV2|16|TRBJ1-2|few|TRBD1
CASFKSDRAPFYGYTF
TGTGCCAGCTTTAAATCGGACAGGGCCCCCTTCTATGGCTACACCTTC
>TRBV4-2|16|TRBJ2-7|NA|TRBD2
CASSHTLAGPGNEQYF
TGTGCCAGCAGCCATACACTAGCGGGGCCGGGGAACGAGCAGTACTTC
>TRBV14|13|TRBJ2-1|few|NA
CASSQPLRGEQFF
TGTGCCAGCAGCCAACCTCTTAGGGGTGAGCAGTTCTTC
>TRBV4-1|14|TRBJ2-1|few|TRBD2
CASRQQGLAGEQFF
TGCGCCAGCAGACAGCAGGGACTAGCGGGGGAGCAGTTCTTC
>TRBV20-1|18|TRBJ2-6|many|TRBD1
CSARLFGQGLTGANVLTF
TGCAGTGCCCGCCTATTCGGACAGGGGTTAACTGGGGCCAACGTCCTGACTTTC
>TRBV10-3|15|TRBJ1-1|NA|NA
CAINAHGQANTEAFF
TGTGCCATCAATGCCCATGGGCAGGCGAACACTGAAGCTTTCTTT
>TRBV15|15|TRBJ2-7|many|TRBD1
CATSRGTGGTYEQYF
TGTGCCACCAGCAGAGGGACAGGGGGCACCTACGAGCAGTACTTC
>TRBV24-1|14|TRBJ1-5|few|NA
CATSDSRGWQPQHF
TGTGCCACCAGTGATTCTAGGGGTTGGCAGCCCCAGCATTTT
>TRBV9|14|TRBJ1-6|many|TRBD1
CASSAGQGAAPLHF
TGTGCCAGCAGCGCCGGACAGGGGGCGGCGCCCCTCCACTTT
>TRBV28|15|TRBJ2-6|many|NA
CASSLQFSGANVLTF
TGTGCCAGCAGTTTACAGTTCTCTGGGGCCAACGTCCTGACTTTC
>TRBV20-1|19|TRBJ2-3|few|NA
CSARDLFEGQGRSGDTQYF
TGCAGTGCTAGAGATCTGTTCGAGGGGCAGGGGAGGTCGGGAGATACGCAGTATTTT
>TRBV13|13|TRBJ2-5|many|NA
CASSAEPQETQYF
TGTGCCAGCAGCGCCGAACCCCAAGAGACCCAGTACTTC
>TRBV7-2|14|TRBJ2-7|few|NA
CASSLAGAQYEQYF
TGTGCCAGCAGCTTAGCGGGGGCCCAATACGAGCAGTACTTC
>TRBV3-1|15|TRBJ2-2|few|NA
CASSQDMADPGELFF
TGTGCCAGCAGCCAAGATATGGCAGATCCCGGGGAGCTGTTTTTT